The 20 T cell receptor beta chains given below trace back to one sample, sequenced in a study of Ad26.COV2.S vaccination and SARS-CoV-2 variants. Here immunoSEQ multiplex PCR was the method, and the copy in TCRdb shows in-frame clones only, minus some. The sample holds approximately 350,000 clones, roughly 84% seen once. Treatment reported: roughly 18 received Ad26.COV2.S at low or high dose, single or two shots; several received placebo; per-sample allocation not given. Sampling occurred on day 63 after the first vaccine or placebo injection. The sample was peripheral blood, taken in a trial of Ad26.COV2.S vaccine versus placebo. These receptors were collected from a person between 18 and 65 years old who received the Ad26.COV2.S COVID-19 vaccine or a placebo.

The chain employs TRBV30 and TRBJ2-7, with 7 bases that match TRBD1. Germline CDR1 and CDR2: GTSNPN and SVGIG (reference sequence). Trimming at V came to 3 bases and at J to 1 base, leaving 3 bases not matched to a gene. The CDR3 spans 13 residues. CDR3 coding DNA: TGTGCCTGGAGAGGGGGCTCGTCCTACGAGCAGTACTTC. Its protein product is CAWRGGSSYEQYF.

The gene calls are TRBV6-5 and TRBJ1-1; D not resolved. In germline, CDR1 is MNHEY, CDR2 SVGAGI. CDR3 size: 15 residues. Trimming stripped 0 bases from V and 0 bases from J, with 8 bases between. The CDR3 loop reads CASSYSPALNTEAFF. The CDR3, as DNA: TGTGCCAGCAGTTACTCCCCAGCCTTGAACACTGAAGCTTTCTTT.

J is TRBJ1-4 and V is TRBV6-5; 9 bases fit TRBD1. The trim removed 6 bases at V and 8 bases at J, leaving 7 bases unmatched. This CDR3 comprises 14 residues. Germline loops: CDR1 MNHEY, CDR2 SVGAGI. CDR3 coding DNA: TGTGCCAGCAGCTCCGGGACAGGGAGGGAAAAACTGTTTTTT. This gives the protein CASSSGTGREKLFF.

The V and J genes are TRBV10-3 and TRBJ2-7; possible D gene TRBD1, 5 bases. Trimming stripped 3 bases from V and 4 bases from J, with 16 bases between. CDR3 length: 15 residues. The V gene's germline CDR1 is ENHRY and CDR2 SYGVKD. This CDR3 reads CAISDIRVKGYEQYF. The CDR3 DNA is TGTGCCATCAGTGACATCAGGGTCAAGGGGTACGAGCAGTACTTC.

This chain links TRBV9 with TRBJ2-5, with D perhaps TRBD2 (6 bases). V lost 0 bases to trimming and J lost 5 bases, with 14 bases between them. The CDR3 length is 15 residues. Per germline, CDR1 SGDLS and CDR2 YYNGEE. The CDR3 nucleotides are TGTGCCAGCAGCGTAGGGCGGGATTGGAGGGAGACCCAGTACTTC. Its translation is CASSVGRDWRETQYF. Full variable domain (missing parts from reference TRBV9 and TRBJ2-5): DSGVTQTPKHLITATGQRVTLRCSPRSGDLSVYWYQQSLDQGLQFLIQYYNGEERAKGNILERFSAQQFPDLHSELNLSSLELGDSALYFCASSVGRDWRETQYFGPGTRLLVL.

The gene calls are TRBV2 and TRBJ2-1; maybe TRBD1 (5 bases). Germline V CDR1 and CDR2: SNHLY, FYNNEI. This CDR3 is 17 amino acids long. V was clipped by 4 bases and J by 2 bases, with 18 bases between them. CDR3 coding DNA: TGTGCCAGCAGTGGGATCCTGGATGGGGCCCCCTACAATGAGCAGTTCTTC. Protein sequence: CASSGILDGAPYNEQFF.

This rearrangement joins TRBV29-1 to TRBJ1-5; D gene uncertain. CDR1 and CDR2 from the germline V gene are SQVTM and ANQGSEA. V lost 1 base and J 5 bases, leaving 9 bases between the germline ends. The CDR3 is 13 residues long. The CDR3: CSVEAGRDQPQHF. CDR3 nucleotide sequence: TGCAGCGTTGAAGCGGGCAGAGATCAGCCCCAGCATTTT.

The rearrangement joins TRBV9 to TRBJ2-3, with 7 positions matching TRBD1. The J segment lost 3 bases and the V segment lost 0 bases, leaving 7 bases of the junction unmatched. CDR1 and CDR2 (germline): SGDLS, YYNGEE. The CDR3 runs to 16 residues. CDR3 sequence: CASSVATTGRTDTQYF. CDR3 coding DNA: TGTGCCAGCAGCGTAGCTACGACAGGGAGAACAGATACGCAGTATTTT.

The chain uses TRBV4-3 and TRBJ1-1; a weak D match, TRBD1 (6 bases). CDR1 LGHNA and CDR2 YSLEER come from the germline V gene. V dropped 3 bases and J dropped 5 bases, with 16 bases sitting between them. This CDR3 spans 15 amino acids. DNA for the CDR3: TGCGCCAGCAGCCAGGGACACACGGGAGCGACTGAAGCTTTCTTT. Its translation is CASSQGHTGATEAFF.

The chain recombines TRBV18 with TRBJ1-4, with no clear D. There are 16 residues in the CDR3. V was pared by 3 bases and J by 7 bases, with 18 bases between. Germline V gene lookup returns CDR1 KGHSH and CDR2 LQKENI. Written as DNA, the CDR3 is TGTGCCAGCTCACCGGTCCCAGCTGTCGCGGGTGAAAAACTGTTTTTT. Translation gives CASSPVPAVAGEKLFF.

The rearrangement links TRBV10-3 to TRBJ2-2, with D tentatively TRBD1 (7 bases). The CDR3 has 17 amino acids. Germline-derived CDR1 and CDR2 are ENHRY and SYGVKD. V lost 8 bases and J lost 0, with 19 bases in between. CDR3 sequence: CAIQGGRNSANTGELFF. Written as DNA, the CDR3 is TGTGCCATCCAGGGGGGCCGGAACTCCGCGAACACCGGGGAGCTGTTTTTT.

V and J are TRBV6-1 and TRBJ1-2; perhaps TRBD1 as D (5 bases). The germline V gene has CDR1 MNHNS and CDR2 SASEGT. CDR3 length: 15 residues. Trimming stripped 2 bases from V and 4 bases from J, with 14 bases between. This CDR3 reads CASSELRGVGYGYTF. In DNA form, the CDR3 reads TGTGCCAGCAGTGAACTTCGGGGGGTAGGCTATGGCTACACCTTC.

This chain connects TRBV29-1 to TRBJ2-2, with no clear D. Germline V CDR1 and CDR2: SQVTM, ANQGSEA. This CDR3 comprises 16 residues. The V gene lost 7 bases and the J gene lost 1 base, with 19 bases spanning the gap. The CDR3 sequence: CSALMWGYGNTGELFF. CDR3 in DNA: TGCAGCGCCCTGATGTGGGGTTACGGGAACACCGGGGAGCTGTTTTTT.

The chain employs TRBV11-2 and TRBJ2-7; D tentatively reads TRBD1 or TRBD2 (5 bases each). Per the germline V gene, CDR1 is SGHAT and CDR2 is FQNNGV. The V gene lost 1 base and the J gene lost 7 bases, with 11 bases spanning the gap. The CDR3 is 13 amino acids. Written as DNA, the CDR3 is TGTGCCAGCAGCTTAGGGGGACCCAGGGAGCAGTACTTC. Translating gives CASSLGGPREQYF.

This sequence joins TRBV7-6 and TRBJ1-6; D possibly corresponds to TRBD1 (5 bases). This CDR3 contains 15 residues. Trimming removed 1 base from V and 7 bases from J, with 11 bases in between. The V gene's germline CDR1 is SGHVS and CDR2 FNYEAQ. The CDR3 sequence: CASSLGLRGNSPLHF. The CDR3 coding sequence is TGTGCCAGCAGCTTAGGTTTAAGGGGCAATTCACCCCTCCACTTT.

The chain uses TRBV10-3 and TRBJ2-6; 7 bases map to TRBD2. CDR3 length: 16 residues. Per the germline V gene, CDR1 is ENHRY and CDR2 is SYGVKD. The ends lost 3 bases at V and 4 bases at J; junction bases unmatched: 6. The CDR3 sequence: CAISDAGTTGANVLTF. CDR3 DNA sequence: TGTGCCATCAGTGACGCTGGGACTACCGGGGCCAACGTCCTGACTTTC.

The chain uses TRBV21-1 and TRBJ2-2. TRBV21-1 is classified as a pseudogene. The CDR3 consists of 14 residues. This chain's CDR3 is CASITGPNTGELFF. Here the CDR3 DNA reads TGTGCCAGCATTACGGGGCCGAACACCGGGGAGCTGTTTTTT.

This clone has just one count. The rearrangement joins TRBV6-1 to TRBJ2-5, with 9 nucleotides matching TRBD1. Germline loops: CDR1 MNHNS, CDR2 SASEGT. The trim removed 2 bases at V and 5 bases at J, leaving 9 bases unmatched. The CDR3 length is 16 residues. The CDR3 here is CASSEWGQGRRETQYF. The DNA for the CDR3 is TGTGCCAGCAGTGAATGGGGACAGGGTAGGAGGGAGACCCAGTACTTC.

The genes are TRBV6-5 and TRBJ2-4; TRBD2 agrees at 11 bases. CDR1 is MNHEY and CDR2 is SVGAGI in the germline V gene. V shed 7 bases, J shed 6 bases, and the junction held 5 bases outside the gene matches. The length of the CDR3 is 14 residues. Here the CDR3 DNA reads TGTGCCAGCACCGCAACTAGCGGGGGAAACATTCAGTACTTC. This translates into CASTATSGGNIQYF.

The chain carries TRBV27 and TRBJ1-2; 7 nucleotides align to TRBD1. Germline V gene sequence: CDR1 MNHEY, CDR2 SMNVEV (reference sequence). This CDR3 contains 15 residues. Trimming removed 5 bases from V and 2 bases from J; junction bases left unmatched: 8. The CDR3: CASSPRTGPNYGYTF. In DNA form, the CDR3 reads TGTGCCAGCAGTCCACGGACAGGACCCAACTATGGCTACACCTTC.